This entry lists 7 T cell receptor beta chains sequenced from one sample in a study of tumor-infiltrating lymphocytes in oesophageal squamous cell carcinoma. TCRdb recomputed calls from the PCR reads with MiXCR, one row per CDR3 protein. The sample contains 10,000 or so distinct CDR3 sequences, approximately 57% of which appear only once. The specimen sequenced was esophageal tumor tissue. Source of these receptors: a female donor with esophageal squamous cell carcinoma.

The gene calls are TRBV7-2 and TRBJ2-7; TRBD2 aligns across 9 bases. Germline V lookup: CDR1 SGHTA, CDR2 FQGNSA. V was clipped by 3 bases and J by 4 bases; unmatched bases: 7. The CDR3 has 15 residues. Here the CDR3 DNA reads TGTGCCAGCAGCTTGTATGGACTAGCGATTTACGAGCAGTACTTC. Amino acids: CASSLYGLAIYEQYF.

The gene calls are TRBV12-3 or TRBV12-4 and TRBJ2-5, with 8 bases matching TRBD2. The closer fit of TRBJ2-1 to the DNA end suggests the J call may be wrong. CDR3 size: 15 residues. CDR3 in amino acids: CASSLNLAGYNEQFF. In nucleotides, the CDR3 is TGTGCCAGCAGCCTCAACCTAGCGGGTTACAATGAGCAGTTCTTC.

DNA of the CDR3: TGTGCCAGCAGCCCGTCCTTAGCGGGAGGGATTGAGACCCAGTACTTC. Its protein product is CASSPSLAGGIETQYF. The chain couples TRBV7-6 to TRBJ2-7, with 11 bases matching TRBD2. Gene TRBJ2-5 matches the end of the DNA better, so the J call may be wrong. This CDR3 is 16 amino acids long. Germline-derived CDR1 and CDR2 are SGHVS and FNYEAQ.

This clonotype was picked up one time. J is TRBJ1-6 and V is TRBV28; D is perhaps TRBD1 (6 bases). The CDR3 spans 14 residues. V lost 6 bases, J lost 6 bases, and 12 bases lay in between. Germline V gives CDR1 MDHEN, CDR2 SYDVKM. The CDR3 nucleotides read TGTGCCAGCAGGTCAGGGGACCTTAATTCACCCCTCCACTTT. Protein product: CASRSGDLNSPLHF.

The rearrangement links TRBV28 to TRBJ2-3; 9 bases align to TRBD2. The V and J ends lost 5 bases and 3 bases, in that order; junction bases with no gene match: 3. Germline-derived CDR1 and CDR2 are MDHEN and SYDVKM. The CDR3 runs to 14 residues. The CDR3 DNA is TGTGCCAGCAGTCTAGCGGGAAGGACAGATACGCAGTATTTT. Translating gives CASSLAGRTDTQYF. Combining the CDR3 with reference TRBV28 and TRBJ2-3 gives the whole variable domain DVKVTQSSRYLVKRTGEKVFLECVQDMDHENMFWYRQDPGLGLRLIYFSYDVKMKEKGDIPEGYSVSREKKERFSLILESASTNQTSMYLCASSLAGRTDTQYFGPGTRLTVL.

This clonotype was seen more than once but under ten times. The chain is built from TRBV7-2 and TRBJ2-5, with 11 bases identical to TRBD2. Germline loops: CDR1 SGHTA, CDR2 FQGNSA. After removal of 6 bases from V and 4 bases from J, the junction contained 4 bases not matched to a gene. This CDR3 contains 14 residues. The CDR3 region is CASRIAGGGETQYF. As DNA, the CDR3 is TGTGCCAGCAGAATAGCGGGGGGGGGAGAGACCCAGTACTTC.

This clonotype was seen at least ten times. The V call is TRBV7-8, the J call TRBJ2-5, with 11 bases fitting TRBD2. This CDR3 spans 14 amino acids. Trimming cost V 1 base and J 11 bases; bases outside gene matches: 6. Germline CDR1 reads SGHVS; CDR2 reads FQNEAQ. The CDR3 reads CASSLVAGGLEQYF. The CDR3 DNA follows: TGTGCCAGCAGCTTAGTAGCGGGAGGGCTTGAGCAGTACTTC.